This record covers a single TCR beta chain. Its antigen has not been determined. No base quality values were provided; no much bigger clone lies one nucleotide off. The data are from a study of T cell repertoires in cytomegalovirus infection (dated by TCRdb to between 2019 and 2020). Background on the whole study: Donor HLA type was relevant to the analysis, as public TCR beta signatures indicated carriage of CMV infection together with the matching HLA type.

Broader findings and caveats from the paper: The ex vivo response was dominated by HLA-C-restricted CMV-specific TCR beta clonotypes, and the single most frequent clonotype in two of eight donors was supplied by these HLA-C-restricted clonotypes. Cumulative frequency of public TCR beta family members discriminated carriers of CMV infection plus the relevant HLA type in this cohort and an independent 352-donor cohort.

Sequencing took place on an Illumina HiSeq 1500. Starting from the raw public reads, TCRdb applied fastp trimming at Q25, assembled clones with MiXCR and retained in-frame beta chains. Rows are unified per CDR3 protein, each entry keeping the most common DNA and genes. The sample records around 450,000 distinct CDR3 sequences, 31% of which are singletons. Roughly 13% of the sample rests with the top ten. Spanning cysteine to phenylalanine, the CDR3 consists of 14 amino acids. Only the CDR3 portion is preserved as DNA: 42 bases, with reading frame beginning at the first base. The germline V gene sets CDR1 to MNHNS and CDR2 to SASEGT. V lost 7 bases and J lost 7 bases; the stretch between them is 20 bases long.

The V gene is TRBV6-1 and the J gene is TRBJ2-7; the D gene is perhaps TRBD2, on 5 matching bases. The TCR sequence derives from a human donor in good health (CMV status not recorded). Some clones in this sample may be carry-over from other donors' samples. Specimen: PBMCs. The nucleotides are TGTGCCAGCACCACTAAACGGGATTCCAGGGAGCAGTACTTC. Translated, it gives CASTTKRDSREQYF.